This T cell receptor (beta chain) was identified during a study of T cell changes during pregnancy in multiple sclerosis. Profiling relied on immunoSEQ multiplex PCR, and the TCRdb table lists in-frame clones only, not all of them. The repertoire holds approximately 20,000 clones, with approximately 90% as singletons. There are 13 residues in the CDR3. The junction had 7 bases not matched to a gene; V was cut back by 7 bases and J by 1 base. The V gene's germline CDR1 is SQVTM and CDR2 ANQGSEA. The TCR comes from a female donor with multiple sclerosis, enrolled in a pregnancy study. V and J are TRBV29-1 and TRBJ2-7, with TRBD2 matching 7 bases. This sample comprised CD4+ T cells from peripheral blood mononuclear cells, obtained in the third trimester of pregnancy. The CDR3 reads CSAGGRLSYEQYF. The CDR3 bases are TGCAGCGCGGGGGGACGGCTGTCCTACGAGCAGTACTTC.